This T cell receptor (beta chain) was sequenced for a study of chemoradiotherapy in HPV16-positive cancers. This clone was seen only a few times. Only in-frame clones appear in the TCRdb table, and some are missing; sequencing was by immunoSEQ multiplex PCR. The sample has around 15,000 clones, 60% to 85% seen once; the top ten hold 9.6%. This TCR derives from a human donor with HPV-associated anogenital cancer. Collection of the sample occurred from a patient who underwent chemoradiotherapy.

CDR3 in amino acids: CASSAGTGSSYNEQFF. The CDR3 nucleotides read TGTGCCAGCAGTGCGGGGACGGGGAGCTCCTACAATGAGCAGTTCTTC. The rearrangement links TRBV2 to TRBJ2-1; D possibly matches TRBD1 or TRBD2 (5 bases each). V was clipped by 4 bases and J by 0 bases, with 13 bases between them. The CDR3 is made up of 16 amino acids. The germline V gene has CDR1 SNHLY and CDR2 FYNNEI.